The 28 T cell receptor beta chains below were found in one sample sequenced in a study of response to subunit inactivated influenza vaccine. A single record per CDR3 protein comes from TCRdb applying MiXCR to the RT-PCR reads. The table lists 400,000 to 650,000 distinct CDR3 sequences, 6.5% to 8% of them singletons. The starting material was PBMCs from blood, obtained less than 30 months after vaccination. Receptors originate from a man aged 45 to 75 who received an inactivated influenza vaccine.

This clonotype showed up just a few times. The chain recombines TRBV12-3 or TRBV12-4 with TRBJ1-1, with D possibly TRBD1 on 5 matching bases. Deletions cut 5 bases from V and 4 bases from J, with 20 bases between. There are 16 residues in the CDR3. CDR3 nucleotides: TGTGCCAGCAGTGGCGGGACGGGGGGAAAGGCCACTGAAGCTTTCTTT. This translates into CASSGGTGGKATEAFF.

The V gene is TRBV20-1, the J gene TRBJ2-5; a possible D gene is TRBD1 (5 bases). V was shortened by 2 bases and J by 2 bases, with 15 bases between the two germline ends. CDR3 length: 15 amino acids. CDR1 and CDR2 from the germline V gene are DFQATT and SNEGSKA (reference sequence). The DNA for the CDR3 is TGCAGTGCTAGACACTGGGGCGGTCAGCAAGAGACCCAGTACTTC. The encoded protein is CSARHWGGQQETQYF.

This clonotype was found a few times. This sequence joins TRBV20-1 and TRBJ2-1, with D maybe TRBD2 (6 bases). The CDR3 has 15 residues. The ends were cut back, 0 bases at V and 4 bases at J, with 13 bases in the middle. In germline, CDR1 is DFQATT, CDR2 SNEGSKA (reference sequence). The CDR3 sequence is CSARDIGRGYNEQFF. The CDR3 DNA reads as TGCAGTGCTAGAGATATTGGGCGGGGATACAATGAGCAGTTCTTC.

This clonotype has at least ten counts. Germline is not matched at one junction end, which may reflect a read error. This chain connects TRBV4-2 to TRBJ1-3, with D perhaps matching TRBD1 (6 bases). Germline values: CDR1 LGHNA, CDR2 YNFKEQ. The CDR3 sequence is 18 residues long. CDR3 DNA sequence: TGTGCCAGCAGCCCGGGGGCGGACTATGACCTACCTGGAGACACCATATATTTT. Its translation: CASSPGADYDLPGDTIYF.

This clonotype came up many times. The rearrangement joins TRBV12-3 or TRBV12-4 to TRBJ1-1; D gene uncertain. Trimming left V 5 bases short and J 3 bases short, with 13 bases between. The CDR3 spans 14 residues. In DNA, the CDR3 is TGTGCCAGCAGTCCCTACGGCCCTGACACTGAAGCTTTCTTT. This codes for CASSPYGPDTEAFF.

The chain recombines TRBV6-1 with TRBJ1-5; TRBD1 agrees at 7 bases. The junction had 15 bases not matched to a gene; V was cut back by 4 bases and J by 0 bases. Germline V CDR1 and CDR2: MNHNS, SASEGT. The CDR3 spans 19 residues. The DNA for the CDR3 is TGTGCCAGCAGTGGGCGGGGAGGGGGCGCGCTCTATAGCAATCAGCCCCAGCATTTT. It codes for CASSGRGGGALYSNQPQHF.

This rearrangement joins TRBV6-2 or TRBV6-3 to TRBJ2-1; 8 nucleotides line up with TRBD2. V trimming: 10 bases; J trimming: 4 bases; junction bases outside the gene matches: 12. CDR3 length: 15 residues. Germline V gives CDR1 MNHEY, CDR2 SVGEGT. CDR3 DNA sequence: TGTGCCACCAAGTTAACGGGAGGGCCATACAATGAGCAGTTCTTC. Its translation is CATKLTGGPYNEQFF.

The V gene is TRBV2, the J gene TRBJ2-2, with D possibly TRBD1 on 6 matching bases. Trimming removed 6 bases at V and 6 bases at J, with 11 bases between. Germline CDR1 is SNHLY and CDR2 is FYNNEI. The CDR3 contains 13 residues. The CDR3 DNA is TGTGCCAGCAGGCTGGGGGCGTCCGGGGAGCTGTTTTTT. Encoded protein: CASRLGASGELFF. The whole variable domain, filled in from reference TRBV2 and TRBJ2-2, reads EPEVTQTPSHQVTQMGQEVILRCVPISNHLYFYWYRQILGQKVEFLVSFYNNEISEKSEIFDDQFSVERPDGSNFTLKIRSTKLEDSAMYFCASRLGASGELFFGEGSRLTVL.

This clonotype was found many times. The chain recombines TRBV11-2 with TRBJ1-1; tentatively, D is TRBD1 (6 bases). Deletions cut 1 base from V and 5 bases from J, with 8 bases between. Germline V lookup: CDR1 SGHAT, CDR2 FQNNGV. The CDR3 is 13 amino acids. The chain's CDR3 is CASSLGGRTEAFF. The CDR3 DNA reads as TGTGCCAGCAGCTTAGGGGGGCGGACTGAAGCTTTCTTT.

This clonotype was observed a single time. The chain is built from TRBV6-5 and TRBJ2-4, with 8 bases identical to TRBD1. This CDR3 spans 14 amino acids. Per the germline V gene, CDR1 is MNHEY and CDR2 is SVGAGI. Trimming cost V 2 bases and J 8 bases; bases outside gene matches: 5. The CDR3 DNA sequence: TGTGCCAGCAGTTACGACAGGGGAGCGGACATTCAGTACTTC. Translation: CASSYDRGADIQYF.

This clonotype was counted a few times. This chain uses TRBV11-2 with TRBJ2-6, with 9 bases fitting TRBD1. V trimming: 4 bases; J trimming: 0 bases; junction bases outside the gene matches: 13. The germline V gene encodes CDR1 SGHAT and CDR2 FQNNGV. This CDR3 has 20 residues. The CDR3 protein is CASSSFRTGQGSSGANVLTF. In nucleotides, the CDR3 is TGTGCCAGCAGCTCATTTCGAACGGGACAGGGAAGCTCTGGGGCCAACGTCCTGACTTTC.

J is TRBJ2-2 and V is TRBV6-4; 8 nucleotides align to TRBD1. There are 15 residues in the CDR3. The germline V gene encodes CDR1 MRHNA and CDR2 SNTAGT. V lost 5 bases and J lost 5; bases outside the gene matches: 7. CDR3: CASSRTGLETGELFF. The CDR3 bases are TGTGCCAGCAGTCGGACAGGGCTTGAGACCGGGGAGCTGTTTTTT.

The CDR3 loop is CASRRLAGGHNEQFF. The CDR3 DNA is TGTGCCAGCAGAAGACTAGCGGGGGGACACAATGAGCAGTTCTTC. The chain has TRBV12-3 or TRBV12-4 and TRBJ2-1, with 13 bases aligning to TRBD2. This CDR3 is built from 15 residues. V trimming: 6 bases; J trimming: 5 bases; junction bases outside the gene matches: 4.

This clonotype has only a few counts. This chain uses TRBV6-5 with TRBJ1-1; a possible D gene is TRBD1 (6 bases). The CDR3 has 15 amino acids. Germline CDR1 and CDR2: MNHEY and SVGAGI. V gave up 0 bases and J gave up 2 bases, with 10 bases separating them. The CDR3 sequence: CASSYSRTVNTEAFF. DNA for the CDR3: TGTGCCAGCAGTTACTCGAGGACAGTAAACACTGAAGCTTTCTTT.

This clonotype showed up many times. The chain links TRBV5-1 to TRBJ2-5; 10 nucleotides match TRBD2. Germline V gives CDR1 SGHRS, CDR2 YFSETQ. The CDR3 runs 14 residues. With 3 bases clipped from V and 2 bases from J, the junction kept 1 base outside the gene matches. CDR3 residues: CASSSTSGQETQYF. For the CDR3, the DNA is TGCGCCAGCAGCTCGACTAGCGGGCAAGAGACCCAGTACTTC.

Ten or more counts support this clonotype. The rearrangement links TRBV7-9 to TRBJ2-3; the D is unclear. The V gene lost 4 bases and the J gene lost 0 bases, with 8 bases spanning the gap. This CDR3 comprises 14 residues. Germline loops: CDR1 SEHNR, CDR2 FQNEAQ (reference sequence). DNA for the CDR3: TGTGCCAGCAGCTCCGGTTATAGCACAGATACGCAGTATTTT. Protein sequence: CASSSGYSTDTQYF.

With regard to this clonotype: The junction departs from the called germline gene at one end, perhaps through a read error. The chain employs TRBV4-3 and TRBJ2-2; D not certain. The CDR3 has 14 amino acids. The germline gives CDR1 LGHNA, CDR2 YSLEER. CDR3 amino acids: CASSQGVGTWELFF. The CDR3 bases are TGCGCCAGCAGCCAAGGAGTGGGCACCTGGGAGCTGTTTTTT.

This clonotype occurred a few times. The chain employs TRBV20-1 and TRBJ2-7; TRBD1 might be the D (5 bases). Germline lookup yields CDR1 DFQATT and CDR2 SNEGSKA (reference sequence). This CDR3 contains 12 residues. Deletions cut 4 bases from V and 5 bases from J, with 12 bases between. The CDR3 is CSAIRVKDEQYF. In DNA form, the CDR3 reads TGCAGTGCTATCAGGGTCAAGGACGAGCAGTACTTC.

The V and J genes are TRBV20-1 and TRBJ1-1, with D possibly being TRBD1 (5 bases). Germline values: CDR1 DFQATT, CDR2 SNEGSKA (reference sequence). V shed 0 bases and J shed 6 bases, with 17 bases lying between them. The CDR3 is 15 residues long. CDR3 bases: TGCAGTGCTAGAGATGGACAACTTTTATTGCCTGAAGCTTTCTTT. Its protein product is CSARDGQLLLPEAFF.

The sample holds many counts of this clonotype. V is TRBV25-1 and J is TRBJ2-3; no clear D. Trimming took 5 bases from V and 0 from J, leaving 6 bases between them. There are 13 residues in the CDR3. The V gene's germline CDR1 is MGHDK and CDR2 SYGVNS. The DNA of the CDR3 is TGTGCCAGCAGTTTTGATAGCACAGATACGCAGTATTTT. This encodes CASSFDSTDTQYF.

The rearrangement joins TRBV9 to TRBJ2-1, with a tentative D call TRBD2 (6 bases). The CDR3 totals 16 residues. CDR1 is SGDLS and CDR2 is YYNGEE in the germline V gene. The ends were cut back, 1 base at V and 1 base at J, with 12 bases in the middle. This CDR3 is CASSVLRETSYNEQFF. DNA for the CDR3: TGTGCCAGCAGCGTACTCCGGGAGACGTCCTACAATGAGCAGTTCTTC.

In this sample, this clonotype turned up a few times. The chain carries TRBV27 and TRBJ1-1, with 7 bases identical to TRBD1. This CDR3 has 13 residues. Germline CDR1 reads MNHEY; CDR2 reads SMNVEV (reference sequence). Losses at the gene ends were 2 bases for V and 9 bases for J; bases not matched to a gene: 6. The CDR3 reads CASSLRAGGKAFF. CDR3 nucleotide sequence: TGTGCCAGCAGTTTAAGGGCAGGGGGGAAAGCTTTCTTT.

This clonotype was seen at least ten times. The genes are TRBV20-1 and TRBJ2-3, with 10 positions matching TRBD2. There are 13 residues in the CDR3. The J segment lost 1 base and the V segment lost 5 bases, leaving 0 bases of the junction unmatched. Looked up from germline, CDR1 is DFQATT and CDR2 is SNEGSKA (reference sequence). CDR3 residues: CSALAGGTDTQYF. Here the CDR3 DNA reads TGCAGTGCTCTAGCGGGGGGCACAGATACGCAGTATTTT.

This clonotype occurred many times. The chain combines TRBV29-1 with TRBJ2-5, with D possibly matching TRBD2 (5 bases). CDR3 length: 14 residues. Germline CDR1 and CDR2: SQVTM and ANQGSEA. V was shortened by 6 bases and J by 1 base, with 15 bases between the two germline ends. CDR3 sequence: CSVVAPNTQETQYF. In nucleotides, the CDR3 is TGCAGCGTAGTAGCGCCGAACACCCAAGAGACCCAGTACTTC.

This clonotype was counted only a few times. V and J are TRBV7-2 and TRBJ2-7; 13 bases map to TRBD2. J gave up 6 bases and V 5 bases, and 7 bases lay outside the gene matches. CDR1 and CDR2 (germline): SGHTA, FQGNSA. This CDR3 contains 15 residues. The CDR3 DNA follows: TGTGCCAGCAGCCAAAGACTAGCGGGGGGCCCCGAGCAGTACTTC. Residues: CASSQRLAGGPEQYF.

In this sample, this clonotype turned up once. V usage is TRBV5-1 and J usage is TRBJ2-6, with D tentatively TRBD1 (5 bases). The CDR3 extends over 16 amino acids. CDR1 is SGHRS and CDR2 is YFSETQ in the germline V gene. Trimming removed 4 bases from V and 2 bases from J, with 13 bases in between. The CDR3 nucleotides read TGCGCCAGCAGCATTCAGGGTAGAGCTGGGGCCAACGTCCTGACTTTC. Translation: CASSIQGRAGANVLTF.

This clonotype was observed many times. The junction shows a germline mismatch at one end, possibly a read error. V is TRBV6-6 and J is TRBJ2-7; D is uncertain. Germline CDR1 is MNHNY and CDR2 is SVGAGI (reference sequence). CDR3 size: 13 residues. The CDR3 DNA is TGTGCCAGCGGTTATCACAGCTCCTACGAGCAGTACTTC. Translating it yields CASGYHSSYEQYF.

This clonotype was observed many times. DNA of the CDR3: TGTGCCAGCTCCCTCCTAGGGGGACCTTACTACGAGCAGTACTTC. Protein sequence: CASSLLGGPYYEQYF. The chain links TRBV18 to TRBJ2-7; a weak D match, TRBD1 (6 bases). V lost 6 bases to trimming and J lost 3 bases, with 18 bases between them. In germline, CDR1 is KGHSH, CDR2 LQKENI. The CDR3 has 15 amino acids. Combining the CDR3 with reference TRBV18 and TRBJ2-7 gives the whole variable domain NAGVMQNPRHLVRRRGQEARLRCSPMKGHSHVYWYRQLPEEGLKFMVYLQKENIIDESGMPKERFSAEFPKEGPSILRIQQVVRGDSAAYFCASSLLGGPYYEQYFGPGTRLTVT.